This T cell receptor beta chain appears in the sequencing data of a study of CD8+CD57+ T cells in acquired aplastic anemia. Using genomic DNA as the template, TCR beta VDJ and CDR3 profiling was carried out. TCRdb re-called the reads through MiXCR, storing one row per CDR3 protein. The data show some 200,000 distinct CDR3 sequences, more than 45% seen once. The authors sequenced patients whose flow cytometry had shown CD8+CD57+ cell expansion. The receptor comes from a human donor with aplastic anemia. Input material: sorted CD4+, CD8+, or CD8+CD57+ T cells (not recorded which) from PBMCs.

CDR3 coding DNA: TGTGCCAGCAGTTTTACTCCGGACAGGAGCTACGAGCAGTACTTC. This encodes CASSFTPDRSYEQYF. The chain uses TRBV12-3 or TRBV12-4 and TRBJ2-7; 7 bases align to TRBD1. The V segment lost 3 bases and the J segment 3 bases; nucleotides outside the gene matches: 8. The CDR3 has 15 residues.